This TCR beta chain was captured in a study of metastatic and nonmetastatic thyroid tumors. Study background: Comparison of repertoires was carried out across blood and tumor or nodule tissue from malignant and benign thyroid patients.

Patients were all untreated before their thyroid surgery. Only a few counts were recorded for this clone. CDR3 length: 15 residues. With 2 bases removed from V and 6 bases from J, the gap between germline ends came to 16 bases. CDR1 is SNHLY, CDR2 FYNNEI, per germline. TCRdb re-called the PCR reads via MiXCR. The repertoire includes fewer than 20,000 clones, around 30% of them detected once, and 15% to 19% sits in the top ten. The sample comprised tumor tissue. The genes are TRBV2 and TRBJ2-5, with D tentatively TRBD2 (5 bases). This sequence originates from a female donor with papillary thyroid cancer or a benign thyroid nodule (not recorded which). Some clones in this sample may be carry-over from other donors' samples. CDR3 in amino acids: CASSERSLAGKTQYF. The CDR3 nucleotides are TGTGCCAGCAGTGAAAGGTCGCTAGCTGGGAAGACCCAGTACTTC.